The next 6 T cell receptor beta chains were all read from a single sample in a study of blood T cell repertoires in COVID-19. Data came from immunoSEQ multiplex PCR; TCRdb stores just in-frame clones and leaves some out. The table records about 75,000 clones, around 79% of them present only once. Source material: peripheral blood. The receptors derive from a woman older than 75 with active or convalescent COVID-19.

V usage is TRBV5-5 and J usage is TRBJ2-6; 8 nucleotides agree with TRBD1. Per germline, CDR1 SGHKS and CDR2 YYEKEE (reference sequence). CDR3 length equals 18 residues. J gave up 0 bases and V 0 bases, and 5 bases lay outside the gene matches. This chain's CDR3 is CASSLEAGGFSGANVLTF. The CDR3, as DNA: TGTGCCAGCAGCTTGGAGGCAGGGGGCTTCTCTGGGGCCAACGTCCTGACTTTC.

DNA of the CDR3: TGTGCCAGCAGCCAAGACCAGGGACAGCTAAACGGGGAAAGGGCTGAAGCTTTCTTT. Its protein product is CASSQDQGQLNGERAEAFF. The gene calls are TRBV3-1 (or the pseudogene TRBV3-2) and TRBJ1-1; TRBD1 matches 7 bases. This CDR3 is built from 19 residues. V lost 0 bases to trimming and J lost 6 bases; unmatched junction nucleotides: 19. Germline CDR1 and CDR2: LGHDT and YNNKEL (reference sequence).

This clone was detected only a few times. V usage is TRBV5-6 and J usage is TRBJ1-5, with D perhaps matching TRBD1 (6 bases). The CDR3 is made up of 15 amino acids. Trimming took 4 bases from V and 9 from J, leaving 20 bases between them. The germline V gene encodes CDR1 SGHDT and CDR2 YYEEEE. The CDR3 sequence is CASSRRGAGERPQHF. CDR3 coding DNA: TGTGCCAGCAGCCGCAGGGGTGCGGGGGAGCGGCCCCAGCATTTT.

The gene calls are TRBV11-2 and TRBJ2-5, with D unclear. The CDR3 loop spans 12 amino acids. The V end was cut by 5 bases, the J end by 2 bases, with 6 bases between. CDR1 and CDR2 (germline): SGHAT, FQNNGV. As DNA, the CDR3 is TGTGCCAGCAGCCCCAATCAAGAGACCCAGTACTTC. Protein product: CASSPNQETQYF.

The genes are TRBV7-9 and TRBJ2-5; TRBD2 aligns across 7 bases. V lost 5 bases, J lost 4 bases, and 7 bases stayed unmatched. In germline, CDR1 is SEHNR, CDR2 FQNEAQ (reference sequence). The CDR3 loop spans 14 amino acids. The CDR3, as DNA: TGTGCCAGCAGCCCCTCTGGGGGGGGAGAGACCCAGTACTTC. Translated: CASSPSGGGETQYF.

This clone was picked up a small number of times. This chain uses TRBV10-3 with TRBJ1-6; TRBD1 agrees at 9 bases. Germline assignment: CDR1 ENHRY and CDR2 SYGVKD. The CDR3 consists of 15 residues. Losses at the gene ends were 4 bases for V and 7 bases for J; bases not matched to a gene: 5. The CDR3 DNA follows: TGTGCCATCAGTGGGTCCGGGACAGGGAATTCACCCCTCCACTTT. As protein: CAISGSGTGNSPLHF.